This TCR beta chain was identified during a study of graft-versus-host responses after intestinal transplantation. About the research overall: Among the recipients, transplants were multivisceral, liver-intestinal, or isolated intestinal. Induction using anti-thymocyte globulin, followed by tacrolimus and steroids for roughly 3 years, was given to all recipients. General study results and limits: Declines in HvG clones occurring early post-transplant were associated with peak circulating GvH clone levels. Within the allografts of patients who had graft-donor T cell macrochimerism, graft-versus-host to host-versus-graft clonal ratios were high.

Sequenced by immunoSEQ multiplex PCR; TCRdb stores in-frame clones only, minus some. The sample shows more than 50,000 clones, about 90% of them seen only once. Germline V gene lookup returns CDR1 ENHRY and CDR2 SYGVKD. V trimming: 5 bases; J trimming: 8 bases; junction bases outside the gene matches: 10. This CDR3 is 15 amino acids long. Turning to this clone: Antigen specificity is unknown.

The rearrangement uses TRBV10-3 and TRBJ2-1; 9 positions match TRBD1. This TCR was recovered from a human patient who received an intestinal transplant, so some T cells may come from the graft donor. Sequenced here: PBMCs, sampled 662 days after intestinal transplant. The CDR3 DNA sequence: TGTGCCATCAGTCGCGATTCGGACAGGGGCTATGAGCAGTTCTTC. Its translation is CAISRDSDRGYEQFF.